A selection of T cell receptor beta chains follows, all from one sample in a study of blood T cell repertoires in COVID-19. TCRdb's table, derived via immunoSEQ multiplex PCR, lists solely in-frame clones and lacks some. The sample consists of 150,000 to 200,000 clones, 75% to 85% of them appearing once. The sequenced sample consisted of peripheral blood. The receptor source for this set is a woman older than 75 with COVID-19, enrolled during active disease. Each CDR3 is given with its conserved first and last residue. A D gene is named only where the DNA matches it firmly.

V gene,J gene,D gene,CDR3 protein
TRBV6-5,TRBJ1-2,.,CASKDTLRGFYGYTF
TRBV3-1/TRBV3-2,TRBJ2-3,.,CASSQKHPEDPDTQYF
TRBV5-6,TRBJ2-3,TRBD2,CASSLVTGGTSSTDTQYF
TRBV20-1,TRBJ1-2,.,CSASRGYGYTF
TRBV20-1,TRBJ2-3,.,CSARQSDTQYF
TRBV4-3,TRBJ1-1,.,CASSQGWGEAFMNTEAFF
TRBV28,TRBJ1-1,.,CASSLTRQATEAFF
TRBV6-5,TRBJ1-4,.,CASSYRGWGTNEKLFF
TRBV6-1,TRBJ1-3,.,CASSDESRSGNTIYF
TRBV7-9,TRBJ2-1,.,CASSSLWGIGGNEQFF
TRBV3-1/TRBV3-2,TRBJ2-3,.,CASSLEELGAAADTQYF
TRBV5-1,TRBJ1-5,TRBD1,CASSTGTGDQPQHF
TRBV4-1,TRBJ1-5,.,CASSQVAGSNQPQHF
TRBV7-8,TRBJ2-5,.,CASSPQRETQYF
TRBV5-1,TRBJ2-1,.,CASSLELVSNEQFF
TRBV27,TRBJ1-5,TRBD1,CASTPLGTGNQPQHF
TRBV18,TRBJ1-4,.,CASSLRGTNEKLFF
TRBV29-1,TRBJ2-5,.,CSADRDQETQYF
TRBV28,TRBJ2-3,.,CASSFYSSTDTQYF
TRBV5-1,TRBJ1-6,TRBD1,CASSPQGAADSPLHF
TRBV21-1,TRBJ1-6,.,CASLPSPQGLEGSPLHF
TRBV6-5,TRBJ2-3,TRBD1,CASSFSGGGDTQYF
TRBV24-1,TRBJ2-7,.,CATSASDDSYEQYF
TRBV3-1/TRBV3-2,TRBJ2-7,.,CASSQGEGGQYF
TRBV7-2,TRBJ1-1,TRBD1,CASSLGTGPEAFF
TRBV5-1,TRBJ2-3,TRBD2,CASSSAGFTDTQYF
TRBV27,TRBJ1-6,TRBD1,CASSPGQGLSYNSPLHF
TRBV19,TRBJ2-2,TRBD1,CASRDRDTGELFF
TRBV11-3,TRBJ1-2,.,CASSLGGEYYGYTF
TRBV5-1,TRBJ2-3,TRBD2,CASSSGTSGGPDTQYF
TRBV10-3,TRBJ2-1,TRBD2,CAISLAGTYNEQFF
TRBV29-1,TRBJ1-3,.,CSVEDRGRANSGNTIYF
TRBV27,TRBJ2-7,.,CASSPHVGTSTYEQYF
TRBV7-9,TRBJ1-2,TRBD1,CASSRDRVDGYTF
TRBV5-1,TRBJ1-3,.,CASSLEGGPSGNTIYF
TRBV13,TRBJ1-2,.,CASSSIQGRDGYTF
TRBV3-1/TRBV3-2,TRBJ1-2,TRBD1,CASSQVGTGDGYTF
TRBV29-1,TRBJ2-1,TRBD1,CSVDRQGVVQQFF
TRBV5-5,TRBJ2-7,TRBD2,CASSPGLAGEQYF
TRBV27,TRBJ1-5,.,CASSFRREDQPQHF
TRBV27,TRBJ2-7,TRBD1,CASSRKTGGYYEQYF
TRBV6-5,TRBJ2-1,.,CASRYTNNEQFF
TRBV12-3/TRBV12-4,TRBJ1-1,TRBD1,CAIQGDTGEAFF
TRBV5-4,TRBJ2-3,.,CASSLGLPGADTQYF
TRBV7-2,TRBJ2-7,TRBD1,CASSLATGMGYEQYF
TRBV4-2,TRBJ2-6,.,CASSQGYGLQLLSGANVLTF
TRBV5-1,TRBJ2-1,.,CASSLVTYNEQFF
TRBV18,TRBJ1-1,.,CASSPRQGMNTEAFF
TRBV7-6,TRBJ2-2,TRBD2,CASSRAVVAGGTGELFF